This TCR beta chain was captured in a study of blood T cell repertoires in COVID-19. Study overall: T cells, B-cell-depleted T cells, or PBMCs provided the cDNA or gDNA that served as material.

Authors' processing steps: The assay estimated nucleated cells by amplifying reference gene primers. Generated by immunoSEQ multiplex PCR, the TCRdb table keeps only in-frame clones and is missing some. That table furnishes V, J and clone size, whereas the DNA furnished D and trimming. Of a few hundred thousand clones listed, about 90% are singletons. Up to 2 weeks before entering the study, exposed participants had met a COVID-19 case. Trimming took 6 bases from V and 0 from J, leaving 11 bases between them. The CDR3 contains 15 residues. Germline assignment: CDR1 LGHDT and CDR2 YNNKEL (reference sequence).

The V call is TRBV3-1 (or the pseudogene TRBV3-2), the J call TRBJ2-2, with D tentatively TRBD1 (6 bases). Sequenced: PBMCs or T cells enriched from blood (not recorded which). This TCR was recovered from a man under 40 who had been exposed to COVID-19. CDR3 DNA sequence: TGTGCCAGCAGTCTAGGGGGTACGAACACCGGGGAGCTGTTTTTT. This codes for CASSLGGTNTGELFF.